These 3 T cell receptor beta chains were all obtained from the same sample, sequenced in a study of blood T cell repertoires in COVID-19 (dated by TCRdb to about 2020). The method was the immunoSEQ multiplex PCR assay. The source is immuneACCESS, and TCRdb retained only in-frame sequences with V and J called. Part of the clones is not carried over; for the studies checked, unresolved V genes explain less than half of this, and the remainder is unexplained. Within this sample are over 85,000 clones, with roughly 87% of them counted one time only. The ten largest clones add up to more than 14% of the sample. Sequences were obtained from peripheral blood. These receptor sequences come from a male donor with acute or convalescent COVID-19.

V and J are TRBV27 and TRBJ1-5, with D possibly TRBD1 on 6 matching bases. The CDR3 sequence is 14 residues long. Trimming shortened V by 6 bases and J by 5 bases, and 14 bases separated the two germline ends. Germline V gene lookup returns CDR1 MNHEY and CDR2 SMNVEV (reference sequence). CDR3 nucleotides: TGTGCCAGCAGCCCAGCAGGGGACCATCAGCCCCAGCATTTT. It encodes CASSPAGDHQPQHF.

The table lists this clone with a count of one. V is TRBV3-1 (or the pseudogene TRBV3-2) and J is TRBJ1-1, with D uncertain. Trimming took off 2 bases at V and 8 bases at J, with 15 bases between the two ends. Germline lookup yields CDR1 LGHDT and CDR2 YNNKEL (reference sequence). The CDR3 contains 14 residues. This chain's CDR3 is CASSQSETSAEAFF. As DNA, the CDR3 is TGTGCCAGCAGCCAATCCGAGACATCGGCAGAAGCTTTCTTT.

This chain links TRBV6-4 with TRBJ2-1; D gene unclear. The CDR3 is made up of 14 amino acids. From germline, CDR1 is MRHNA and CDR2 SNTAGT. V lost 5 bases, J lost 5 bases, and 13 bases lay in between. The CDR3 region is CASSPGYAHNEQFF. CDR3 nucleotide sequence: TGTGCCAGCAGTCCAGGTTATGCGCACAATGAGCAGTTCTTC.